At least ten counts were recorded for the clone carrying this T cell receptor beta chain. Its antigen remains unidentified. This entry belongs to a study of T cells in Graves' hyperthyroidism and ophthalmopathy. Absence of ophthalmopathy progression within 18 months defined stable Graves' hyperthyroidism. A patient was excluded if there was uncontrolled infection, other autoimmune disease, pregnancy or lactation. Diagnoses used clinical symptoms, serum thyroxine and TRAb, thyroid ultrasound and orbital computed tomography. Amplification of TCR beta CDR3 regions was performed using RNA transcripts as template. In the first-round RT-PCR of the TCR CDR3, the HTBI primer set was used. TCRdb re-derived calls from the multiplex PCR reads in MiXCR, one entry per CDR3 protein. The sample has about 560,000 distinct CDR3 sequences, approximately 15% seen once. Germline CDR1 and CDR2: MDHEN and SYDVKM. V gave up 7 bases and J gave up 0 bases; unmatched junction bases: 5. The CDR3 sequence is 14 residues long.

Study-level points and caveats: Most expanded thyroid clonotypes above 0.001 also appeared in blood.

This clonotype originated in a woman between 18 and 29 years old with Graves' hyperthyroidism. The source material was blood. This chain uses TRBV28 with TRBJ2-5; TRBD2 agrees at 7 bases. In nucleotides, the CDR3 is TGTGCCAGCACCGGGCGGGGGTACCAAGAGACCCAGTACTTC. Its translation is CASTGRGYQETQYF.